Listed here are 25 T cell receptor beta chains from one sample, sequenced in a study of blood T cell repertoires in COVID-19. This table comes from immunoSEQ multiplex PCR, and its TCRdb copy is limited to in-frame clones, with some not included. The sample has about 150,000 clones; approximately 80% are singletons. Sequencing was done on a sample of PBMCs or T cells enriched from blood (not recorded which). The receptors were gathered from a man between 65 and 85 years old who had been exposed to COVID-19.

The CDR3 loop is CATSRAGTGALETQYF. The CDR3 nucleotides read TGTGCCACCAGCAGAGCCGGGACAGGGGCCCTTGAGACCCAGTACTTC. The chain recombines TRBV15 with TRBJ2-5; the match to TRBD1 covers 10 bases. The CDR3 is made up of 16 amino acids. Germline CDR1 and CDR2: LNHNV and YYDKDF (reference sequence). V lost 1 base to trimming and J lost 5 bases; unmatched junction nucleotides: 7. Full variable domain (remainder filled in from reference TRBV15 and TRBJ2-5): DAMVIQNPRYQVTQFGKPVTLSCSQTLNHNVMYWYQQKSSQAPKLLFHYYDKDFNNEADTPDNFQSRRPNTSFCFLDIRSPGLGDTAMYLCATSRAGTGALETQYFGPGTRLLVL.

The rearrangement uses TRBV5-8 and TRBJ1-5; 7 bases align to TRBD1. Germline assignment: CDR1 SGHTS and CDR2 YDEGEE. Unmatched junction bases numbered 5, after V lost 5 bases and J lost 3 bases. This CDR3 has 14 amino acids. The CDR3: CASRWGQFNQPQHF. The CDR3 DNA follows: TGTGCCAGCAGGTGGGGACAGTTCAATCAGCCCCAGCATTTT.

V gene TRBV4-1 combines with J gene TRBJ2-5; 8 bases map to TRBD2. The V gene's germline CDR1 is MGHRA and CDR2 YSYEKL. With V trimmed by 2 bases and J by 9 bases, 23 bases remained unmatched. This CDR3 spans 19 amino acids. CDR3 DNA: TGCGCCAGCAGCCAAAGCGAGCGGAGCGGGAGTTTGCAAGAGAAGGCCCAGTACTTC. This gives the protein CASSQSERSGSLQEKAQYF.

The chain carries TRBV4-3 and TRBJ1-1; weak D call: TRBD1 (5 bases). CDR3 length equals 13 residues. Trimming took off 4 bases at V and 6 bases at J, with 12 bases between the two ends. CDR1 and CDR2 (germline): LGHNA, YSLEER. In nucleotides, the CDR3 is TGCGCCAGCAGCCCGAATTGGGGCCCTGAAGCTTTCTTT. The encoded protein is CASSPNWGPEAFF.

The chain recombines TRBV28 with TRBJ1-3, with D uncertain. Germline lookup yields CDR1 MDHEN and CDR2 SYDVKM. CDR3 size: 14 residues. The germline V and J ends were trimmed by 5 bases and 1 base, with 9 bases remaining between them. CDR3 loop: CASSTQASGNTIYF. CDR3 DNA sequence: TGTGCCAGCAGTACTCAGGCGTCTGGAAACACCATATATTTT.

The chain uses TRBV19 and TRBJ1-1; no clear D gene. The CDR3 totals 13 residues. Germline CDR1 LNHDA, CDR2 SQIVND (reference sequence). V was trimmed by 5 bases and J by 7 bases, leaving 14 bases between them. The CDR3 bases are TGTGCCAGTAGTGGGCGTTACGAAGTTGAAGCTTTCTTT. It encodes CASSGRYEVEAFF.

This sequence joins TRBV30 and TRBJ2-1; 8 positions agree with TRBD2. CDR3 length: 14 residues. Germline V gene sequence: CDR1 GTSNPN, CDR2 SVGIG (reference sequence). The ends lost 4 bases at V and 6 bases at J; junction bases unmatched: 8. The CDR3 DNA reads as TGTGCCTGGAAAAGGACTAGCTACTTCAATGAGCAGTTCTTC. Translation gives CAWKRTSYFNEQFF.

DNA of the CDR3: TGTGCCAGCAGCTTAGGGGCAGGGGCCGACTACGAGCAGTACTTC. It codes for CASSLGAGADYEQYF. The chain combines TRBV11-3 with TRBJ2-7; possibly TRBD1 for D (6 bases). This CDR3 region has 15 residues. In germline, CDR1 is SGHNT, CDR2 YENEEA. Deletions cut 1 base from V and 3 bases from J, with 13 bases between.

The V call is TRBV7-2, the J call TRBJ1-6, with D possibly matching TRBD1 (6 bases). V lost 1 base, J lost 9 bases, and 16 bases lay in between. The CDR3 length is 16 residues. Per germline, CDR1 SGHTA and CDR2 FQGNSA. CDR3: CASSLEGQGLGSPLHF. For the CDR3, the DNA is TGTGCCAGCAGCTTAGAGGGGCAGGGGCTAGGTTCACCCCTCCACTTT. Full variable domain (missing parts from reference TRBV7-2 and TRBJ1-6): GAGVSQSPSNKVTEKGKDVELRCDPISGHTALYWYRQSLGQGLEFLIYFQGNSAPDKSGLPSDRFSAERTGGSVSTLTIQRTQQEDSAVYLCASSLEGQGLGSPLHFGNGTRLTVT.

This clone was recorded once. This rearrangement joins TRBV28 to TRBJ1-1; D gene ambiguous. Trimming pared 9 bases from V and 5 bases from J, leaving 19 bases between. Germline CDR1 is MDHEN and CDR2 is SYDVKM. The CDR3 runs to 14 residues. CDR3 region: CASRLPAPGTEAFF. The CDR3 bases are TGTGCCAGTAGGTTACCAGCCCCCGGGACTGAAGCTTTCTTT.

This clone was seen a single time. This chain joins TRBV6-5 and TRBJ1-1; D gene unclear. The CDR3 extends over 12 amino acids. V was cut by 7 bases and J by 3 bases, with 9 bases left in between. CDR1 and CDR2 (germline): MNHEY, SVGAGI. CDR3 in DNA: TGTGCCAGCACTCTCGGGGACACTGAAGCTTTCTTT. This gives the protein CASTLGDTEAFF.

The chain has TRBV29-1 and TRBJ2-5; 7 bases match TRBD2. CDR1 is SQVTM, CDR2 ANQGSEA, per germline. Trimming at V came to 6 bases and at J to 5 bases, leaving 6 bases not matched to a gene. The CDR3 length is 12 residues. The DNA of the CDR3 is TGCAGCGTCCGGGGGGAGGCGGAGACCCAGTACTTC. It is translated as CSVRGEAETQYF.

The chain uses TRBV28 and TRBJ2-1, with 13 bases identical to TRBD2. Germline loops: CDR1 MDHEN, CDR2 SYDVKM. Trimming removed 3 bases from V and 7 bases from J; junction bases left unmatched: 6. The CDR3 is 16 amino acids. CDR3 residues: CASSFPATSGRNEQFF. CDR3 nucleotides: TGTGCCAGCAGTTTTCCGGCGACTAGCGGGAGGAATGAGCAGTTCTTC. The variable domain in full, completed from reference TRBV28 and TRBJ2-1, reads DVKVTQSSRYLVKRTGEKVFLECVQDMDHENMFWYRQDPGLGLRLIYFSYDVKMKEKGDIPEGYSVSREKKERFSLILESASTNQTSMYLCASSFPATSGRNEQFFGPGTRLTVL.

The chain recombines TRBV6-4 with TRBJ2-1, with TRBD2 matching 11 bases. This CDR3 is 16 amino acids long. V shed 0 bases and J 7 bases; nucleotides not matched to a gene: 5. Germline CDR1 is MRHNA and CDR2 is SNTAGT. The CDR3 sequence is CASSDSRLAGKNEQFF. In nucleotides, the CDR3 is TGTGCCAGCAGTGACTCACGACTAGCGGGAAAAAATGAGCAGTTCTTC.

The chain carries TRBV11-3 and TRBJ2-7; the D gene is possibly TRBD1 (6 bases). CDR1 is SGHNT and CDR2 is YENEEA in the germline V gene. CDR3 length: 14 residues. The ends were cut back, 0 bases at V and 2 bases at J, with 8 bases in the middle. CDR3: CASSLEAGAYEQYF. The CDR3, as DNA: TGTGCCAGCAGCTTAGAGGCAGGGGCCTACGAGCAGTACTTC. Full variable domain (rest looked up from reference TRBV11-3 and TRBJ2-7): EAGVVQSPRYKIIEKKQPVAFWCNPISGHNTLYWYLQNLGQGPELLIRYENEEAVDDSQLPKDRFSAERLKGVDSTLKIQPAELGDSAVYLCASSLEAGAYEQYFGPGTRLTVT.

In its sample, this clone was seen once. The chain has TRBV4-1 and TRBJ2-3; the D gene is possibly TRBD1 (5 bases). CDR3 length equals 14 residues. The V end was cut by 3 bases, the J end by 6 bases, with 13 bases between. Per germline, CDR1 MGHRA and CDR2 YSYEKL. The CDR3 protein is CASSQGRVFDTQYF. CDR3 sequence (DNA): TGCGCCAGCAGCCAGGGCAGGGTTTTCGATACGCAGTATTTT.

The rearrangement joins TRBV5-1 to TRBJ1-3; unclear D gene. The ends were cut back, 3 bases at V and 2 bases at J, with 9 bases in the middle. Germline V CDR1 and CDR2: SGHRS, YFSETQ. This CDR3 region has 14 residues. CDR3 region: CASSSGGTGNTIYF. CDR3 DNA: TGCGCCAGCAGCTCTGGAGGAACTGGAAACACCATATATTTT.

Here the CDR3 DNA reads TGTGCCATCAGTGAGTCGGGGACAGGGGTCAATTCACCCCTCCACTTT. Encoded protein: CAISESGTGVNSPLHF. The rearrangement joins TRBV10-3 to TRBJ1-6, with 10 bases aligning to TRBD1. Germline CDR1 is ENHRY and CDR2 is SYGVKD. The CDR3 runs 16 residues. Trimming removed 0 bases from V and 7 bases from J; junction bases left unmatched: 3.

This CDR3 is CASNKGLAGGHTGELFF. The DNA for the CDR3 is TGTGCCAGTAACAAAGGGCTAGCGGGAGGACACACCGGGGAGCTGTTTTTT. The gene calls are TRBV19 and TRBJ2-2; TRBD2 matches at 11 bases. V lost 7 bases and J lost 3; bases outside the gene matches: 10. The CDR3 has 17 amino acids. CDR1 LNHDA and CDR2 SQIVND come from the germline V gene (reference sequence).

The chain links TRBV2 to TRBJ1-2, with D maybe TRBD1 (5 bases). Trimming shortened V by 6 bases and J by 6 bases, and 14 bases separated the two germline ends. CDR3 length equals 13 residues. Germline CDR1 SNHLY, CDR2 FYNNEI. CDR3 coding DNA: TGTGCCAGCAGGGTAGGGCAGGGCGATGGCTACACCTTC. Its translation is CASRVGQGDGYTF.

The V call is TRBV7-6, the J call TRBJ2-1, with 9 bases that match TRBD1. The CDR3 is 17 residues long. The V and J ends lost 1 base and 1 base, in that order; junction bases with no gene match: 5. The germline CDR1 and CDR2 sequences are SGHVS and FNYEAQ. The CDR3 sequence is CASSLGPDRGSYNEQFF. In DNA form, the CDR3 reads TGTGCCAGCAGCTTAGGCCCGGACAGGGGATCCTACAATGAGCAGTTCTTC. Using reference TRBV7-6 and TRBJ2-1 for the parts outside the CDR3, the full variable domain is GAGVSQSPRYKVTKRGQDVALRCDPISGHVSLYWYRQALGQGPEFLTYFNYEAQQDKSGLPNDRFSAERPEGSISTLTIQRTEQRDSAMYRCASSLGPDRGSYNEQFFGPGTRLTVL.

CDR3 sequence (DNA): TGTGCCAGCAGCTCCTCTTCTCAGGGACTAGCGGGATTCCCCTACGAGCAGTACTTC. As protein: CASSSSSQGLAGFPYEQYF. The chain carries TRBV7-2 and TRBJ2-7; 13 bases fit TRBD2. Trimming at V came to 4 bases and at J to 2 bases, leaving 14 bases not matched to a gene. Germline CDR1 SGHTA, CDR2 FQGNSA. CDR3 length equals 19 residues.

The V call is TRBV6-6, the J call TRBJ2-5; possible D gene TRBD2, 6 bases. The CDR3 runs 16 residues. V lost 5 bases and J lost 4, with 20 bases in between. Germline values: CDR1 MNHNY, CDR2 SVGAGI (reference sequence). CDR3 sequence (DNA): TGTGCCAGCAGTGGGGGTGGAGGGCTCCGCAGAGAGACCCAGTACTTC. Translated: CASSGGGGLRRETQYF.

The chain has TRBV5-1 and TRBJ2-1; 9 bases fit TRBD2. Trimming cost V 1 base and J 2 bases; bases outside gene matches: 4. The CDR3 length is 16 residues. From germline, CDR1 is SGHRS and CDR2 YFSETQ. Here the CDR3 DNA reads TGCGCCAGCAGCTTGTCCGCGGGAGGGCCCTACAATGAGCAGTTCTTC. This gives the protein CASSLSAGGPYNEQFF.

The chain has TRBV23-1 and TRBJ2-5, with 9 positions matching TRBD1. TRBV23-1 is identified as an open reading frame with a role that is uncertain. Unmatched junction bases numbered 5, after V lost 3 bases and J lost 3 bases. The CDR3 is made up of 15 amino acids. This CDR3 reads CASSHRTGEKETQYF. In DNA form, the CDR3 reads TGCGCCAGCAGTCACCGGACAGGGGAAAAAGAGACCCAGTACTTC.